This T cell receptor (beta chain) came from a study of post-analysis software for immune sequencing data (dated by TCRdb to between 2014 and 2017). For the study in its entirety: Recorded disease courses included relapsing-remitting, secondary progressive and progressive-relapsing multiple sclerosis, with some patients lacking subtype annotation. Patient repertoires were compared against roughly 11 previously published healthy control repertoires from donors aged about 6 to 26 years. A subset of samples was prepared in parallel using single-end sample barcoding, then pooled and co-amplified after Illumina adapter ligation. What the authors observed across the whole study: Patients showed significantly higher frequencies than controls for 4 or 5 TRBV segments, among them TRBV5-6, TRBV5-1 and TRBV20-1. The control group was slightly older than the multiple sclerosis patient group. When samples were clustered directly using the F measure, samples prepared in the same batch co-clustered strongly, which prompted a batch-effect correction. Compared with controls, multiple sclerosis patients had significantly lower normalized Chao1 diversity, a finding suggesting substantial peripheral T-cell clonal expansion.

Its CDR3 holds 14 amino acids, cysteine through phenylalanine. Of all the DNA, just the CDR3 is kept, 42 bases in frame from base 1. Cut back by 10 bases and 5 bases, the V and J ends lie 19 bases apart. Per the germline V gene, MNHNS is the CDR1 and SASEGT is the CDR2. As concerns this clonotype: No antigen is known for it. Per-base quality was not reported, and no clone a single base away is much larger than it.

Preparation of the library involved PCR. Sequenced on an Illumina HiSeq 2500. To reduce PCR and sequencing biases, unique molecular identifiers were built into the TCR beta cDNA libraries. Roughly 0.5 million cDNA molecules were obtained per 1 to 10 million input T cells, so each molecule approximated one T cell. The patient libraries were prepared and sequenced using the same protocol as the earlier healthy control dataset. Samples belonging to the same batch were prepared together, multiplexed and sequenced on a shared HiSeq lane. The original methods were these. Raw barcoded reads were processed with MIGEC, discarding single-read molecular identifier groups before consensus assembly and CDR3 extraction. Clonotype tables were post-analysed with VDJtools, and diversity was normalized by down-sampling all datasets to the smallest sample size. Repertoire overlap clustering matched CDR3 amino acid but not nucleotide sequences to correct batch-related cross-sample contamination. The public reads were run again by TCRdb, first through fastp at Q25 and then through MiXCR, and only productive beta chains were kept. Records with the same CDR3 protein are collapsed into one entry carrying the most frequent genes and DNA. These V and J calls are TCRdb output, not the study's own analysis. The sample records 750,000 to 950,000 distinct CDR3 sequences, 46% of which are singletons. The ten largest clonotypes hold roughly 4.4% of the sample.

To demonstrate the VDJtools post-analysis software, TCR beta repertoires were profiled from the peripheral blood of 13 young patients with multiple sclerosis. The multiple sclerosis patients were children and adolescents between roughly 6 and 16 years of age. The source material was blood. The chain was built from TRBV6-1 and TRBJ2-3, and possibly TRBD2, on 5 matching bases. This TCR came from a girl aged 10-17 years with multiple sclerosis. The DNA reads TGTGCCACGGAAAACGGGGAGTGGTTAGATACGCAGTATTTT. Translation gives CATENGEWLDTQYF.